The source of this T cell receptor (beta chain) is a study of T cell repertoires in aging, cancer and after chemotherapy. Rearranged V-D-J TRB sequences were amplified with a mixed TRB-A/B primer pool. Each CDR3 protein gets one entry after TCRdb re-called the multiplex PCR reads with MiXCR. This table holds over a thousand distinct CDR3 sequences, approximately 60% found once. V lost 3 bases to trimming and J lost 2 bases; unmatched junction nucleotides: 6. The CDR3 sequence is 17 residues long. Amplification of TCR beta used genomic DNA extracted from peripheral blood. This clonotype was detected only a few times.

The rearrangement uses TRBV12-3 or TRBV12-4 and TRBJ2-6, with TRBD1 matching over 8 bases. The sequence derives from a human donor with a blood cancer. The sequencing sample was made of blood. The CDR3, as DNA: TGTGCCAGCAGTTTTGGGCAGGGGGCGGCTGGGGCCAACGTCCTGACTTTC. It is translated as CASSFGQGAAGANVLTF.